One sample yielded the 16 T cell receptor beta chains listed below, sequenced in a study of technical replicates of blood from a few donors. Only in-frame clones appear in the TCRdb table, and some are missing; sequencing was by immunoSEQ multiplex PCR. The sample records tens of thousands of clones, 93% being singletons. Sequencing was done on a sample of T cells isolated from PBMCs. These receptors all stem from a human donor in good health.

This sequence joins TRBV6-1 and TRBJ2-7; perhaps TRBD1 as D (6 bases). Trimming removed 7 bases from V and 0 bases from J, with 16 bases in between. Per germline, CDR1 MNHNS and CDR2 SASEGT. This CDR3 is built from 15 residues. The CDR3 sequence is CASKIGQPPSYEQYF. Here the CDR3 DNA reads TGTGCCAGCAAAATAGGACAGCCACCCTCCTACGAGCAGTACTTC.

The chain recombines TRBV7-9 with TRBJ1-2, with 7 bases lining up with TRBD1. In germline, CDR1 is SEHNR, CDR2 FQNEAQ (reference sequence). Trimming removed 5 bases from V and 3 bases from J; junction bases left unmatched: 6. The CDR3 consists of 14 residues. DNA for the CDR3: TGTGCCAGCAGCCCTACAGGGGAGCACTATGGCTACACCTTC. Translation: CASSPTGEHYGYTF.

This clone appeared a single time. The V call is TRBV5-4, the J call TRBJ2-5; 11 bases fit TRBD2. The CDR3 consists of 16 residues. CDR1 and CDR2 from the germline V gene are SGHNT and YYREEE (reference sequence). With 5 bases clipped from V and 4 bases from J, the junction kept 10 bases outside the gene matches. The CDR3 sequence: CASRPFTSGRGETQYF. In DNA form, the CDR3 reads TGTGCCAGCAGGCCATTTACTAGCGGGAGAGGAGAGACCCAGTACTTC.

The rearrangement joins TRBV29-1 to TRBJ1-1; TRBD1 agrees at 11 bases. The V segment lost 7 bases and the J segment 7 bases; nucleotides outside the gene matches: 5. Looked up from germline, CDR1 is SQVTM and CDR2 is ANQGSEA. This CDR3 contains 12 residues. This CDR3 reads CSGGTGGGEAFF. DNA of the CDR3: TGCAGCGGCGGGACAGGGGGGGGTGAAGCTTTCTTT.

The chain has TRBV7-2 and TRBJ2-7, with TRBD1 matching 8 bases. Germline V gene sequence: CDR1 SGHTA, CDR2 FQGNSA. This CDR3 is 14 amino acids long. V lost 3 bases, J lost 3 bases, and 4 bases stayed unmatched. CDR3 DNA sequence: TGTGCCAGCAGCTTCGACAGGGGCCACTACGAGCAGTACTTC. The encoded protein is CASSFDRGHYEQYF.

The V and J genes are TRBV11-3 and TRBJ1-2, with a weak D call TRBD1 (6 bases). Deletions cut 5 bases from V and 0 bases from J, with 7 bases between. Germline values: CDR1 SGHNT, CDR2 YENEEA. The CDR3 is 13 amino acids. The CDR3 nucleotides read TGTGCCAGCAGCCGGGACACTAACTATGGCTACACCTTC. Its translation: CASSRDTNYGYTF.

The V gene is TRBV7-8, the J gene TRBJ2-7; D is ambiguous. Trimming removed 3 bases from V and 6 bases from J, with 9 bases in between. Germline V gene sequence: CDR1 SGHVS, CDR2 FQNEAQ. The CDR3 runs to 12 residues. CDR3 in DNA: TGTGCCAGCAGCTTTTTTGGCACCGAGCAGTACTTC. Protein sequence: CASSFFGTEQYF.

V usage is TRBV6-1 and J usage is TRBJ2-4; 7 bases match TRBD1. CDR1 MNHNS and CDR2 SASEGT come from the germline V gene. CDR3 length: 16 amino acids. V trimming: 4 bases; J trimming: 2 bases; junction bases outside the gene matches: 8. CDR3: CASSGDRKTSKNIQYF. CDR3 sequence (DNA): TGTGCCAGCAGTGGGGACAGAAAAACTTCCAAAAACATTCAGTACTTC.

The chain uses TRBV2 and TRBJ2-6; D might be TRBD2 (6 bases). The CDR3 spans 16 residues. V shed 4 bases and J shed 0 bases, with 10 bases lying between them. Germline values: CDR1 SNHLY, CDR2 FYNNEI. The CDR3 DNA reads TGTGCCAGCAGTGGACTGGGACTCTCTGGGGCCAACGTCCTGACTTTC. This codes for CASSGLGLSGANVLTF.

This chain links TRBV4-1 with TRBJ2-3; a weak D match, TRBD1 (7 bases). Trimming took 8 bases from V and 0 from J, leaving 15 bases between them. The CDR3 contains 15 residues. Germline V gene sequence: CDR1 MGHRA, CDR2 YSYEKL. DNA of the CDR3: TGCGCCAGCGCGGGGACAGTGACTAGCACAGATACGCAGTATTTT. Translation gives CASAGTVTSTDTQYF.

This chain links TRBV28 with TRBJ1-1; a weak D match, TRBD1 (6 bases). CDR3 length equals 15 residues. Germline loops: CDR1 MDHEN, CDR2 SYDVKM. Trimming removed 3 bases at V and 2 bases at J, with 13 bases between. The CDR3 loop reads CASSFTGMSNTEAFF. CDR3 bases: TGTGCCAGCAGTTTCACAGGGATGAGTAACACTGAAGCTTTCTTT.

The chain is built from TRBV7-2 and TRBJ2-7; D is perhaps TRBD2 (6 bases). Trimming took off 4 bases at V and 2 bases at J, with 12 bases between the two ends. There are 14 residues in the CDR3. CDR1 and CDR2 (germline): SGHTA, FQGNSA. CDR3 sequence (DNA): TGTGCCAGCAGCTCTCCCCGGGAGACCTACGAGCAGTACTTC. Protein sequence: CASSSPRETYEQYF.

The chain links TRBV6-6 to TRBJ2-3; 7 nucleotides match TRBD2. The CDR3 is 14 amino acids. Germline values: CDR1 MNHNY, CDR2 SVGAGI (reference sequence). J gave up 1 base and V 6 bases, and 4 bases lay outside the gene matches. This CDR3 is CASSIAGGTDTQYF. CDR3 DNA sequence: TGTGCCAGCAGCATTGCGGGGGGCACAGATACGCAGTATTTT.

On this clone itself: The junction departs from germline at one end; a sequencing error may be responsible. The gene calls are TRBV19 and TRBJ2-7; 9 bases are a match to TRBD1. This CDR3 contains 12 residues. Germline-derived CDR1 and CDR2 are LNHDA and SQIVND (reference sequence). CDR3 loop: CASSPTGQGIVF. Written as DNA, the CDR3 is TGTGCCAGTAGCCCAACGGGACAGGGAATTGTCTTC.

The chain recombines TRBV7-7 with TRBJ2-1; weak D call: TRBD2 (5 bases). V lost 5 bases, J lost 0 bases, and 17 bases lay in between. CDR3 length equals 17 residues. CDR1 is SSHAT, CDR2 FNYEAQ, per germline (reference sequence). The CDR3 loop reads CASSPRLQSSSYNEQFF. Written as DNA, the CDR3 is TGTGCCAGCAGCCCGCGACTACAATCAAGCTCCTACAATGAGCAGTTCTTC.

The chain recombines TRBV7-9 with TRBJ1-1, with 7 bases aligning to TRBD1. The germline V gene encodes CDR1 SEHNR and CDR2 FQNEAQ (reference sequence). This CDR3 spans 15 amino acids. Trimming cost V 7 bases and J 4 bases; bases outside gene matches: 12. CDR3 bases: TGTGCCAGCACCATCACAGGGGCCGGAAGCACTGAAGCTTTCTTT. Translated: CASTITGAGSTEAFF.